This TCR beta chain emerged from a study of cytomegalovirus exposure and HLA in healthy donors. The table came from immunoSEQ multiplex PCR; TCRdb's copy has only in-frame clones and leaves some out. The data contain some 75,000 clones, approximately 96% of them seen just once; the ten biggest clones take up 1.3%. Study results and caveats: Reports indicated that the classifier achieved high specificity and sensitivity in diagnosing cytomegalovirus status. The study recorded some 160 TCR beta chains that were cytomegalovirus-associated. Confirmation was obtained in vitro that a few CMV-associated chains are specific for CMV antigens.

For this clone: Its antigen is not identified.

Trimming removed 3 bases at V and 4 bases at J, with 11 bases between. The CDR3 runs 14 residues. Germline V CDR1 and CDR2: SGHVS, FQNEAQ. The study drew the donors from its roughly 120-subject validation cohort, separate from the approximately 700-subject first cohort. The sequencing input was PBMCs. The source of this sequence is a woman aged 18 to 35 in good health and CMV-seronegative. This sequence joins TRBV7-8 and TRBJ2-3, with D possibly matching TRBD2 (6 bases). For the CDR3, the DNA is TGTGCCAGCAGCTTGGGTGGAGGGCCAGATACGCAGTATTTT. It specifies CASSLGGGPDTQYF.